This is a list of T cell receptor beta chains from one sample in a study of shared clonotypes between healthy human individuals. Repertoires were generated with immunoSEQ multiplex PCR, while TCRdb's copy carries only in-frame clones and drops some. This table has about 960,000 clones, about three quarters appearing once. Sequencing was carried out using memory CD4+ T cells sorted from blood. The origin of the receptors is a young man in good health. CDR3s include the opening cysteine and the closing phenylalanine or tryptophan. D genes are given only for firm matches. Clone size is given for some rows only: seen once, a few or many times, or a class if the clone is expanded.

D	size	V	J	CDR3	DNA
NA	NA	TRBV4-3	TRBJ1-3	CASSQVWNSGNTIYF	TGCGCCAGCAGCCAAGTGTGGAACTCTGGAAACACCATATATTTT
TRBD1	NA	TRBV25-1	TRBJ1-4	CASSDLGQEREEKLFF	TGTGCCAGCAGTGACCTAGGACAGGAAAGAGAAGAAAAACTGTTTTTT
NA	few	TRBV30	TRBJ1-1	CAWSQRVTEAFF	TGTGCCTGGAGTCAGAGGGTCACTGAAGCTTTCTTT
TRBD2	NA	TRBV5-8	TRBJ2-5	CASSYKYGTSGKETQYF	TGTGCCAGCAGCTACAAATACGGGACTAGCGGCAAAGAGACCCAGTACTTC
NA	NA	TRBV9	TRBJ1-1	CASSVGAVNTEAFF	TGTGCCAGCAGCGTAGGCGCAGTGAACACTGAAGCTTTCTTT
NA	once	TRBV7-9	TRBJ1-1	CASSLEANTEAFF	TGTGCCAGCAGCTTAGAAGCGAACACTGAAGCTTTCTTT
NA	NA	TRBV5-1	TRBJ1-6	CASSSGSYNSPLHF	TGCGCCAGCAGCTCCGGCAGTTATAATTCACCCCTCCACTTT
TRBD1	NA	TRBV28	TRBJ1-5	CASSPRDRAIRTQHF	TGTGCCAGCAGTCCCCGGGACAGGGCCATTAGGACCCAGCATTTT
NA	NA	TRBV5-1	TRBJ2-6	CASSLGGRSGANVLTF	TGCGCCAGCAGCTTGGGAGGCCGCTCTGGGGCCAACGTCCTGACTTTC
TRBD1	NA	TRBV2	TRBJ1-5	CASRTGGAYQPQHF	TGTGCCAGCAGGACAGGGGGCGCATATCAGCCCCAGCATTTT
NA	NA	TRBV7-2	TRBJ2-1	CASSWGGGLNEQFF	TGTGCCAGCAGCTGGGGTGGGGGCCTCAATGAGCAGTTCTTC
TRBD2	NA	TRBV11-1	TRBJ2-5	CASSQRGQETQYF	TGTGCCAGCAGCCAGCGGGGCCAAGAGACCCAGTACTTC
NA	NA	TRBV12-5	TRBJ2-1	CASGLSGLSSYNEQFF	TGTGCTAGTGGCCTAAGCGGGCTCAGCTCCTACAATGAGCAGTTCTTC
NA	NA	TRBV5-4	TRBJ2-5	CASSLAQGFRETQYF	TGTGCCAGCAGCTTGGCCCAGGGATTTAGGGAGACCCAGTACTTC
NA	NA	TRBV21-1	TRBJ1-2	CASSKGVTPYGYTF	TGTGCCAGCAGCAAAGGGGTAACCCCCTATGGCTACACCTTC
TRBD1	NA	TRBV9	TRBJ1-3	CASSGDRGTGSGNTIYF	TGTGCCAGCAGCGGGGACCGAGGGACAGGCTCTGGAAACACCATATATTTT
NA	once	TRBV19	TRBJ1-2	CASSISQGRGYGYTF	TGTGCCAGTAGTATCTCGCAGGGAAGGGGGTATGGCTACACCTTC
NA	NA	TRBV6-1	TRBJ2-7	CASIRDGVRYEQYF	TGTGCCAGCATAAGGGACGGGGTTCGGTACGAGCAGTACTTC
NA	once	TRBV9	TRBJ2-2	CASGPNTGELFF	TGTGCCAGCGGCCCGAACACCGGGGAGCTGTTTTTT
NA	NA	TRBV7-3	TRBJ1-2	CASSSNSRSGYGYTF	TGTGCCAGCAGCTCCAACTCCCGGAGCGGCTATGGCTACACCTTC
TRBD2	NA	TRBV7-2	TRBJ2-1	CASSLVAGAVYNEQFF	TGTGCCAGCAGCCTAGTGGCGGGAGCAGTCTACAATGAGCAGTTCTTC
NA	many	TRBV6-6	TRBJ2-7	CASSDYSYEQYF	TGTGCCAGCAGTGACTACTCCTACGAGCAGTACTTC
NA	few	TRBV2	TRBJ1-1	CASTESGNSLGEAFF	TGTGCCAGCACGGAATCTGGCAACTCTTTGGGTGAAGCTTTCTTT
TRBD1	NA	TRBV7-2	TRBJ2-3	CASSPGQGAYTQYF	TGTGCCAGCAGCCCTGGACAGGGGGCCTATACGCAGTATTTT
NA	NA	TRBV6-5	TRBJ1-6	CASSYSPGTYNSPLHF	TGTGCCAGCAGTTACTCTCCCGGGACCTATAATTCACCCCTCCACTTT
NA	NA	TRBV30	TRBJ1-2	CAWRVNDPGYTF	TGTGCCTGGAGAGTCAACGACCCAGGCTACACCTTC
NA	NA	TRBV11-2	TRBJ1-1	CASSLEFQVAEAFF	TGTGCCAGCAGCTTAGAGTTTCAGGTGGCTGAAGCTTTCTTT
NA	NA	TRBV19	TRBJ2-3	CASSIGSRTDTQYF	TGTGCCAGTAGTATCGGGAGCCGCACAGATACGCAGTATTTT
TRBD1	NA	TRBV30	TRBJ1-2	CAWSVFGQDNYGYTF	TGTGCCTGGAGTGTCTTCGGACAGGACAACTATGGCTACACCTTC
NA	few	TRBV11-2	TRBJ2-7	CASSLQGKTPGEQYF	TGTGCCAGCAGCTTACAGGGGAAAACTCCCGGCGAGCAGTACTTC
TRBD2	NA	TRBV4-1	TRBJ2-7	CASSGGLAGVYEQYF	TGCGCCAGCAGCGGCGGACTAGCGGGAGTCTACGAGCAGTACTTC
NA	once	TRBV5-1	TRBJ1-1	CASSVPGPNTEAFF	TGCGCCAGCAGCGTACCGGGACCGAACACTGAAGCTTTCTTT
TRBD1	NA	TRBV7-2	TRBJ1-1	CASSLGTGLGWNTEAFF	TGTGCCAGCAGCTTAGGGACAGGGCTGGGGTGGAACACTGAAGCTTTCTTT